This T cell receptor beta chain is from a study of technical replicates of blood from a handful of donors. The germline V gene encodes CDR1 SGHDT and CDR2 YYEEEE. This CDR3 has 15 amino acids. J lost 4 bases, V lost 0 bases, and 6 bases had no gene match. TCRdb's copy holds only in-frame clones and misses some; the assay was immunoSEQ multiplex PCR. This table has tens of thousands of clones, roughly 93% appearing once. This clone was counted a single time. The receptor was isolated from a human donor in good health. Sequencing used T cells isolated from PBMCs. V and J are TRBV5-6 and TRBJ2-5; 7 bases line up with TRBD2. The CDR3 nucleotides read TGTGCCAGCAGCTTGGGGGAGGGCCTCGGAGAGACCCAGTACTTC. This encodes CASSLGEGLGETQYF.